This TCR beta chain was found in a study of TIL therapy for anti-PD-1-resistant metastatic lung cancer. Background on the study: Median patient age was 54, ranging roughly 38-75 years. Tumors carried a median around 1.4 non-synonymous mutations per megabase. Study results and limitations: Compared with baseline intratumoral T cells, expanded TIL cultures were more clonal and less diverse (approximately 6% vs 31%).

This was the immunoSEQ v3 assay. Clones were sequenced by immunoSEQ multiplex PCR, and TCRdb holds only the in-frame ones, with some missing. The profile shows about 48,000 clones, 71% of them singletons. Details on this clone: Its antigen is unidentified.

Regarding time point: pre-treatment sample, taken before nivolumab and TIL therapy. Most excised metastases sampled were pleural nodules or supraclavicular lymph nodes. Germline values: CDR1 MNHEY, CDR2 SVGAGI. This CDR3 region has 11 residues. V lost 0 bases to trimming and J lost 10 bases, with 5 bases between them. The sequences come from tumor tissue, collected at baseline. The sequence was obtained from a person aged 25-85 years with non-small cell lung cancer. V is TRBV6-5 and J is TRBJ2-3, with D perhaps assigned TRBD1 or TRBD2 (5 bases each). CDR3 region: CASSYSGAQYF. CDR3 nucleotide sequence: TGTGCCAGCAGTTACTCGGGGGCGCAGTATTTT.